This T cell receptor (beta chain) is from a study of graft-versus-host responses after intestinal transplantation. At the level of the study: Grafts that recipients had were multivisceral, liver-intestinal, or isolated intestinal transplants. Uniformly, recipients were administered anti-thymocyte globulin induction with subsequent tacrolimus and steroids for approximately three years.

The method was immunoSEQ multiplex PCR; TCRdb's version includes in-frame clones alone and lacks a portion of them. The sample holds around 49,000 clones, 89% seen once. On this clone itself: Its specificity is unknown.

General study findings and limits: The recipient marrow held GvH clones, and some of them showed up first in ileum or blood. Some patients had graft-donor T cell macrochimerism, and their allografts showed high graft-versus-host to host-versus-graft clonal ratios.

Germline V gene lookup returns CDR1 MGHRA and CDR2 YSYEKL. V lost 1 base, J lost 8 bases, and 9 bases stayed unmatched. CDR3 size: 16 residues. The sequence derives from a human donor who was the organ donor for an intestinal transplant. The sequencing here drew on unstimulated CD4+ T cells sorted from spleen or lymph node cells, taken before transplant. The genes are TRBV4-1 and TRBJ2-1, with 9 bases fitting TRBD2. The CDR3, as DNA: TGCGCCAGCAGCCAAGTAGTAGCGGGAGCTGGGGATGAGCAGTTCTTC. This gives the protein CASSQVVAGAGDEQFF.